A single sample is the source of the 30 T cell receptor beta chains below, sequenced in a study of T cell responses to AZD1222 COVID-19 vaccine. The repertoire was sequenced with immunoSEQ multiplex PCR; TCRdb's copy has only in-frame clones and lacks some. This table has about 180,000 clones, 70% to 90% appearing once. The sequenced sample was peripheral blood, obtained on day 0 of AZD1222 vaccination. The source is an adult in good health.

This clone was seen once. The chain combines TRBV27 with TRBJ2-4; the D is unclear. In germline, CDR1 is MNHEY, CDR2 SMNVEV (reference sequence). The CDR3 totals 13 residues. V was cut by 4 bases and J by 3 bases, with 7 bases left in between. The CDR3 sequence: CASSWTDKNIQYF. DNA for the CDR3: TGTGCCAGCAGTTGGACGGACAAAAACATTCAGTACTTC.

This rearrangement joins TRBV9 to TRBJ1-6, with D perhaps TRBD1 (5 bases). The V end lost 3 bases, the J end lost 7 bases, and 5 bases lay between the germline ends. The CDR3 has 12 amino acids. The V gene's germline CDR1 is SGDLS and CDR2 YYNGEE. CDR3 in amino acids: CASSDRNSPLHF. The CDR3 region has the DNA TGTGCCAGCAGCGACAGGAATTCACCCCTCCACTTT.

This clone was recorded only once. This chain uses TRBV3-1 (or the pseudogene TRBV3-2) with TRBJ1-3; D remains ambiguous. Germline V gene lookup returns CDR1 LGHDT and CDR2 YNNKEL (reference sequence). V gave up 2 bases and J gave up 0 bases, with 5 bases separating them. CDR3 length: 14 amino acids. The CDR3 loop is CASSQLGSGNTIYF. In nucleotides, the CDR3 is TGTGCCAGCAGCCAATTGGGCTCTGGAAACACCATATATTTT.

The J gene is TRBJ2-5, the V gene TRBV27, with 9 bases that match TRBD1. Losses at the gene ends were 3 bases for V and 2 bases for J; bases not matched to a gene: 4. This CDR3 is 15 amino acids long. CDR1 is MNHEY and CDR2 is SMNVEV in the germline V gene (reference sequence). DNA for the CDR3: TGTGCCAGCAGTTTGTGGACAGGGGCTCAAGAGACCCAGTACTTC. Amino acid sequence: CASSLWTGAQETQYF.

The chain employs TRBV27 and TRBJ2-1; 8 bases agree with TRBD2. Trimming removed 0 bases from V and 8 bases from J; junction bases left unmatched: 15. The germline gives CDR1 MNHEY, CDR2 SMNVEV (reference sequence). The CDR3 covers 18 residues. In DNA form, the CDR3 reads TGTGCCAGCAGTTTATCCCTGAGGCCAGCGGGAGAACCCTATGAGCAGTTCTTC. Translated, it gives CASSLSLRPAGEPYEQFF.

There are a few counts of this clone. This rearrangement joins TRBV14 to TRBJ1-2; maybe TRBD1 (6 bases). Per the germline V gene, CDR1 is SGHDN and CDR2 is FVKESK. CDR3 length equals 14 residues. V gave up 4 bases and J gave up 9 bases, with 18 bases separating them. The CDR3 sequence: CASSLGGGPFSYTF. The CDR3 DNA is TGTGCCAGCAGCCTTGGAGGGGGGCCTTTTAGCTACACCTTC.

This chain uses TRBV12-3 or TRBV12-4 with TRBJ1-1, with a tentative D call TRBD1 (6 bases). V was pared by 7 bases and J by 6 bases, with 15 bases between. CDR3 length: 13 amino acids. CDR3 nucleotide sequence: TGTGCCAGCAAAACCCGGGGGGCCGCTGAAGCTTTCTTT. Protein product: CASKTRGAAEAFF.

The chain carries TRBV7-3 and TRBJ1-1; 7 nucleotides line up with TRBD1. Germline assignment: CDR1 SGHTA and CDR2 FQGTGA. This CDR3 comprises 13 residues. V shed 5 bases, J shed 5 bases, and the junction held 5 bases outside the gene matches. For the CDR3, the DNA is TGTGCCAGCAGCCGCGACAGGGAAACTGAAGCTTTCTTT. Its protein is CASSRDRETEAFF.

The chain combines TRBV5-1 with TRBJ2-3, with 9 bases aligning to TRBD2. Germline CDR1 and CDR2: SGHRS and YFSETQ. The length of the CDR3 is 17 residues. Germline trimming cut 0 bases from V and 3 bases from J; bases unmatched to any gene: 8. CDR3 in amino acids: CASSLALAGLGTDTQYF. The CDR3 DNA sequence: TGCGCCAGCAGCTTGGCACTAGCGGGCCTGGGAACAGATACGCAGTATTTT.

This chain links TRBV28 with TRBJ1-5; 8 nucleotides line up with TRBD1. Trimming took 5 bases from V and 6 from J; bases not matched to a gene: 18. CDR3 length equals 18 residues. Germline CDR1 MDHEN, CDR2 SYDVKM. CDR3 sequence reads: CASSTGYMDRENSQPQHF. DNA for the CDR3: TGTGCCAGCAGTACTGGATACATGGACAGGGAGAATAGTCAGCCCCAGCATTTT.

The chain links TRBV12-3 or TRBV12-4 to TRBJ1-4, with D unclear. Trimming stripped 2 bases from V and 13 bases from J, with 14 bases between. The CDR3 covers 13 residues. The CDR3 loop is CASSLRVGSPLFF. CDR3 in DNA: TGTGCCAGCAGTTTAAGGGTCGGTTCCCCACTGTTTTTT.

V is TRBV9 and J is TRBJ1-2, with TRBD1 identical over 10 bases. This CDR3 region has 16 residues. J gave up 4 bases and V 3 bases, and 9 bases lay outside the gene matches. In germline, CDR1 is SGDLS, CDR2 YYNGEE. The CDR3 reads CASSGQGARYSYGYTF. Here the CDR3 DNA reads TGTGCCAGCAGCGGACAGGGGGCGAGGTATAGCTATGGCTACACCTTC. The full variable domain, its missing parts supplied by reference TRBV9 and TRBJ1-2, is DSGVTQTPKHLITATGQRVTLRCSPRSGDLSVYWYQQSLDQGLQFLIQYYNGEERAKGNILERFSAQQFPDLHSELNLSSLELGDSALYFCASSGQGARYSYGYTFGSGTRLTVV.

V gene TRBV9 combines with J gene TRBJ1-3; tentative D call: TRBD1 (5 bases). The germline V and J ends were trimmed by 0 bases and 1 base, with 14 bases remaining between them. CDR1 and CDR2 from the germline V gene are SGDLS and YYNGEE. This CDR3 comprises 17 residues. DNA for the CDR3: TGTGCCAGCAGCGTAGGAGGAGGGACGAGATCTGGAAACACCATATATTTT. This gives the protein CASSVGGGTRSGNTIYF.

The rearrangement joins TRBV29-1 to TRBJ2-7; TRBD1 might be the D (6 bases). The CDR3 totals 12 residues. Germline assignment: CDR1 SQVTM and CDR2 ANQGSEA. V was cut by 4 bases and J by 2 bases, with 9 bases left in between. Here the CDR3 DNA reads TGCAGCGTTGGTGGGGGCCCCTACGAGCAGTACTTC. Translated, it gives CSVGGGPYEQYF.

The chain employs TRBV5-1 and TRBJ1-2; D is unresolved. The V gene lost 0 bases and the J gene lost 3 bases, with 9 bases spanning the gap. The CDR3 loop spans 14 amino acids. Germline loops: CDR1 SGHRS, CDR2 YFSETQ. The CDR3: CASSLAETDYGYTF. Written as DNA, the CDR3 is TGCGCCAGCAGCTTGGCCGAGACGGACTATGGCTACACCTTC.

V gene TRBV7-2 combines with J gene TRBJ2-3, with TRBD2 identical over 8 bases. The germline V gene has CDR1 SGHTA and CDR2 FQGNSA. Trimming removed 4 bases from V and 5 bases from J; junction bases left unmatched: 8. The CDR3 spans 15 residues. The DNA of the CDR3 is TGTGCCAGCAGCTCCTCGGGACTAGAGGGAGATACGCAGTATTTT. This gives the protein CASSSSGLEGDTQYF. The full variable domain, rest sourced from reference TRBV7-2 and TRBJ2-3, is GAGVSQSPSNKVTEKGKDVELRCDPISGHTALYWYRQSLGQGLEFLIYFQGNSAPDKSGLPSDRFSAERTGGSVSTLTIQRTQQEDSAVYLCASSSSGLEGDTQYFGPGTRLTVL.

This chain uses TRBV5-5 with TRBJ1-3; the D is unclear. Trimming took off 4 bases at V and 0 bases at J, with 14 bases between the two ends. The CDR3 runs 16 residues. CDR1 and CDR2 from the germline V gene are SGHKS and YYEKEE (reference sequence). Here the CDR3 reads CASSQPRPLSGNTIYF. CDR3 nucleotide sequence: TGTGCCAGCAGCCAACCAAGGCCCCTCTCTGGAAACACCATATATTTT.

The rearrangement joins TRBV7-3 to TRBJ1-4; possibly TRBD1 for D (5 bases). Germline values: CDR1 SGHTA, CDR2 FQGTGA. This CDR3 is 14 amino acids long. V lost 5 bases and J lost 3, with 10 bases in between. CDR3 coding DNA: TGTGCCAGCAGCCCAACGGGGCCTAATGAAAAACTGTTTTTT. This sequence encodes CASSPTGPNEKLFF.

The chain couples TRBV3-1 (or the pseudogene TRBV3-2) to TRBJ1-1; TRBD1 might be the D (6 bases). V was clipped by 7 bases and J by 2 bases, with 11 bases between them. CDR3 length equals 13 residues. Germline assignment: CDR1 LGHDT and CDR2 YNNKEL (reference sequence). The CDR3 sequence: CASNRGTNTEAFF. DNA of the CDR3: TGTGCCAGCAACCGCGGGACAAACACTGAAGCTTTCTTT.

The chain employs TRBV6-2 or TRBV6-3 and TRBJ2-7; D is tentatively TRBD1 or TRBD2 (5 bases each). V shed 2 bases and J shed 2 bases, with 16 bases lying between them. Germline CDR1 and CDR2: MNHEY and SVGEGT. The CDR3 has 16 residues. CDR3: CASSYGDRAPPYEQYF. The CDR3 coding sequence is TGTGCCAGCAGTTACGGGGACCGAGCACCACCCTACGAGCAGTACTTC.

V is TRBV5-6 and J is TRBJ1-2; TRBD1 might be the D (5 bases). Trimming removed 3 bases at V and 4 bases at J, with 16 bases between. The CDR3 consists of 15 residues. Germline CDR1 SGHDT, CDR2 YYEEEE. CDR3 DNA sequence: TGTGCCAGCAGCTCCCCAGGGCGGCCTAGCTATGGCTACACCTTC. This codes for CASSSPGRPSYGYTF.

The V gene is TRBV3-1 (or the pseudogene TRBV3-2), the J gene TRBJ2-1, with D perhaps matching TRBD1 or TRBD2 (5 bases each). Germline V gives CDR1 LGHDT, CDR2 YNNKEL (reference sequence). The ends were cut back, 8 bases at V and 0 bases at J, with 5 bases in the middle. The CDR3 contains 12 residues. CDR3 sequence (DNA): TGTGCCAGCGGGGGCTCCTACAATGAGCAGTTCTTC. This encodes CASGGSYNEQFF.

This rearrangement joins TRBV14 to TRBJ2-4; no reliable D call. V was shortened by 0 bases and J by 8 bases, with 20 bases between the two germline ends. The CDR3 is 17 amino acids. CDR1 and CDR2 from the germline V gene are SGHDN and FVKESK. For the CDR3, the DNA is TGTGCCAGCAGCCAAGACAGAACCGGGCCCCAGAACCACATTCAGTACTTC. Translating it yields CASSQDRTGPQNHIQYF.

This clone was recorded only once. The rearrangement uses TRBV28 and TRBJ2-7, with D perhaps TRBD1 or TRBD2 (7 bases each). Trimming cost V 4 bases and J 11 bases, with 12 bases left between them. From germline, CDR1 is MDHEN and CDR2 SYDVKM. The length of the CDR3 is 11 residues. The CDR3 region has the DNA TGTGCCAGCAGTTGGGCAGGGGGGGAGTACTTC. Translation: CASSWAGGEYF.

This chain uses TRBV5-1 with TRBJ2-7; TRBD2 agrees at 13 bases. Germline lookup yields CDR1 SGHRS and CDR2 YFSETQ. The junction had 7 bases not matched to a gene; V was cut back by 4 bases and J by 6 bases. The CDR3 totals 15 residues. The CDR3 coding sequence is TGCGCCAGCAGCAATGGGACTAGCGGGATATCCGAGCAGTACTTC. It yields the protein CASSNGTSGISEQYF.

The chain has TRBV7-2 and TRBJ1-2; D possibly corresponds to TRBD1 (6 bases). Germline V gives CDR1 SGHTA, CDR2 FQGNSA. The V and J ends lost 2 bases and 8 bases respectively, with 18 bases between them. The CDR3 has 15 residues. The CDR3, as DNA: TGTGCCAGCAGCTTACTCCAGGGGATGTCGCAAGGCTACACCTTC. It yields the protein CASSLLQGMSQGYTF.

This chain uses TRBV10-2 with TRBJ1-4, with TRBD1 matching over 10 bases. CDR3 size: 14 residues. The V and J ends lost 8 bases and 7 bases, in that order; junction bases with no gene match: 7. Germline values: CDR1 WSHSY, CDR2 SAAADI. The CDR3 DNA follows: TGCGCCAGCGGGGGACAGGGGAGGAGTGAAAAACTGTTTTTT. Translated, it gives CASGGQGRSEKLFF.

The J gene is TRBJ2-7, the V gene TRBV27; TRBD1 aligns across 10 bases. V lost 8 bases to trimming and J lost 2 bases; unmatched junction nucleotides: 9. This CDR3 has 15 amino acids. Germline V gene data show CDR1 as MNHEY and CDR2 as SMNVEV (reference sequence). The CDR3 nucleotides read TGTGCCAGCCCGCCCGGGGGACAGGGGACCTACGAGCAGTACTTC. Its protein is CASPPGGQGTYEQYF.

V and J are TRBV5-4 and TRBJ2-1, with 10 bases matching TRBD2. Germline lookup yields CDR1 SGHNT and CDR2 YYREEE (reference sequence). Germline trimming cut 0 bases from V and 8 bases from J; bases unmatched to any gene: 5. CDR3 length equals 15 residues. As DNA, the CDR3 is TGTGCCAGCAGCTTGGTTGGACTAGCGGACCATGAGCAGTTCTTC. Protein product: CASSLVGLADHEQFF.

The chain has TRBV29-1 and TRBJ2-5, with D perhaps matching TRBD1 or TRBD2 (5 bases each). Trimming took 6 bases from V and 5 from J, leaving 13 bases between them. The CDR3 length is 12 residues. Germline V gene sequence: CDR1 SQVTM, CDR2 ANQGSEA. CDR3 protein: CSVAGTPETQYF. CDR3 coding DNA: TGCAGCGTAGCCGGGACCCCGGAGACCCAGTACTTC.